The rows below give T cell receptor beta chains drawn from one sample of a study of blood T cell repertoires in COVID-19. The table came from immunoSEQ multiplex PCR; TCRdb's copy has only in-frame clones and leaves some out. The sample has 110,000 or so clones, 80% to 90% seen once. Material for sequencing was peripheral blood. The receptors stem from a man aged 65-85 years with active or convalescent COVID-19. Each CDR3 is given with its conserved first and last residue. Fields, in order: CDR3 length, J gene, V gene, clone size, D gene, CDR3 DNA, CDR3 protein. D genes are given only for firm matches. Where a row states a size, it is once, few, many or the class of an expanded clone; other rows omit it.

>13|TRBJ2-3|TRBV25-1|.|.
TGTGCCAGTTCATCAGGGGCACTGGATACGCAGTATTTT
CASSSGALDTQYF
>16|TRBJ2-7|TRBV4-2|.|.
TGTGCCAGCAGCCAAGAACCAGCGCCCGTTACCTACGAGCAGTACTTC
CASSQEPAPVTYEQYF
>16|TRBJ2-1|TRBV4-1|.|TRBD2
TGCGCCAGCAGCCCGGGACTAGCGGTACCCGATTATGAGCAGTTCTTC
CASSPGLAVPDYEQFF
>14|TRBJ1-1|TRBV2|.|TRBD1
TGTGCCAGCAGCGGACAGGGTGGGAACACTGAAGCTTTCTTT
CASSGQGGNTEAFF
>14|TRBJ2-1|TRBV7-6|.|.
TGTGCCAGCAGCGTGCGGGGCTCCTACAATGAGCAGTTCTTC
CASSVRGSYNEQFF
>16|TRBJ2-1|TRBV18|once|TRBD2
TGTGCCAGCTCACCCCCGGGACTAGCGGCTTACAATGAGCAGTTCTTC
CASSPPGLAAYNEQFF
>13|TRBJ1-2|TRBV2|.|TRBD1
TGTGCCAGCAGGGGGGGACTCGGACAGGACGGCACCTTC
CASRGGLGQDGTF
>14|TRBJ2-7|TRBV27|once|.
TGTGCCAGCAGCCTCAGAGGGAGGTTCTACGAGCAGTACTTC
CASSLRGRFYEQYF
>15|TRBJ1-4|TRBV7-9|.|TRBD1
TGTGCCAGCAGCCGAGGACAGGGGAACAATGAAAAACTGTTTTTT
CASSRGQGNNEKLFF
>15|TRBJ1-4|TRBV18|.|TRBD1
TGTGCCAGCTCACCACCTGGGACAGGCAATGAAAAACTGTTTTTT
CASSPPGTGNEKLFF
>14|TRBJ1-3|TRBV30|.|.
TGTGCCTGGAGTGTCGGGGGGGCTGGAAACACCATATATTTT
CAWSVGGAGNTIYF
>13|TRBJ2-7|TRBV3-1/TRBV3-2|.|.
TGTGCCAGCAGCCAGGCGGGTTTAAACGAGCAGTACTTC
CASSQAGLNEQYF
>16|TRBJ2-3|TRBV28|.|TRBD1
TGTGCCAGCAGTTCCCCGGGACAGGGGGACACAGATACGCAGTATTTT
CASSSPGQGDTDTQYF
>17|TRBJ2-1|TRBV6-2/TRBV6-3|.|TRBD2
TGTGCCAGCAGTACACCGCCCGGGACTAGCTCCTACAATGAGCAGTTCTTC
CASSTPPGTSSYNEQFF
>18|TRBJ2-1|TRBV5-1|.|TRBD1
TGCGCCAGCAGCTCCCGGACAGGGGGCACTTTCTCCTACAATGAGCAGTTCTTC
CASSSRTGGTFSYNEQFF
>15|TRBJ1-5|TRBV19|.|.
TGTGCCAGTAGTATCACCAGGGAAGCTAATCAGCCCCAGCATTTT
CASSITREANQPQHF